The present entry profiles one TCR beta chain with its context. The repertoire was sequenced with immunoSEQ multiplex PCR; TCRdb's copy has only in-frame clones and lacks some. This table has more than 200,000 clones, around 87% appearing once. The data stem from a study of blood T cell repertoires in COVID-19. About the study: PBMCs, B-cell-depleted T cells, or T cells provided the cDNA or gDNA that made up the material.

With 4 bases clipped from V and 5 bases from J, the junction kept 11 bases outside the gene matches. Germline V gene sequence: CDR1 MGHRA, CDR2 YSYEKL. The CDR3 is 17 amino acids. Recovered status applied to Cohort 3 donors who had two consecutive negative PCRs. It also applied to those with clearance or with symptom resolution. Specimen: PBMCs or T cells enriched from blood (not recorded which). The rearrangement links TRBV4-1 to TRBJ2-2, with 9 positions matching TRBD2. The source of this sequence is a woman between 50 and 59 years old who had recovered from COVID-19. DNA for the CDR3: TGCGCCAGCAGCCCGGGGCTAGCGGGATACGAGACCGGGGAGCTGTTTTTT. This gives the protein CASSPGLAGYETGELFF.